This T cell receptor (beta chain) came from a study of post-analysis software for immune sequencing data. Study details: Multiple sclerosis in the patients followed relapsing-remitting, secondary progressive and progressive-relapsing courses.

Notes on the study in general: In patients, five or six TRBV segments were more frequent than in controls, with TRBV5-6, TRBV5-1 and TRBV20-1 among them.

Included in the TCR beta cDNA libraries were unique molecular identifiers. A single record per CDR3 protein comes from TCRdb applying MiXCR to the PCR reads. The sample has 250,000 to 300,000 distinct CDR3 sequences; 36% are singletons. Remarks on this clonotype: The target antigen is unknown.

The V segment lost 7 bases and the J segment 5 bases; nucleotides outside the gene matches: 1. The length of the CDR3 is 12 residues. Germline-derived CDR1 and CDR2 are SNHLY and FYNNEI. This chain links TRBV2 with TRBJ2-1; TRBD2 matches at 8 bases. The sequenced sample consisted of blood. The clonotype comes from a girl aged 5 to 17 with multiple sclerosis. The CDR3 sequence is CASKTSDNEQFF. CDR3 nucleotides: TGTGCCAGCAAGACTAGCGACAATGAGCAGTTCTTC.